One sample yielded the 30 T cell receptor beta chains listed below, sequenced in a study of cytomegalovirus exposure and HLA in healthy donors. The PCR made use of 60 Vbeta and 13 Jbeta primers. This table comes from immunoSEQ multiplex PCR, and its TCRdb copy is limited to in-frame clones, with some not included. The table lists fewer than 150,000 clones, approximately 80% of them singletons, with roughly 6.2% in the top ten. Material: PBMCs. The receptors here all came from a woman in her thirties or forties in good health and CMV-seropositive.

The chain links TRBV28 to TRBJ1-1; D gene unclear. V was cut by 3 bases and J by 1 base, with 15 bases left in between. The CDR3 is made up of 16 amino acids. Germline V CDR1 and CDR2: MDHEN, SYDVKM. The chain's CDR3 is CASSFIGRSRNTEAFF. DNA for the CDR3: TGTGCCAGCAGTTTCATCGGCAGGTCCCGGAACACTGAAGCTTTCTTT.

Only one count was recorded for this clone. The CDR3 region has the DNA TGTGCCAGCAGCCGCGGGGGACACCCAAAAGGGCAGTACTTC. It specifies CASSRGGHPKGQYF. The genes are TRBV27 and TRBJ2-7; the D gene is possibly TRBD2 (7 bases). The V end was cut by 6 bases, the J end by 9 bases, with 21 bases between. Germline V gives CDR1 MNHEY, CDR2 SMNVEV (reference sequence). CDR3 size: 14 residues.

In its sample, this clone was seen a few times. The CDR3 coding sequence is TGTGCCAGCAGCTACAGGGGAGTGTCAGGCGGCTACACCTTC. It translates to CASSYRGVSGGYTF. The V call is TRBV5-8, the J call TRBJ1-2; TRBD1 agrees at 7 bases. The CDR3 covers 14 residues. The germline gives CDR1 SGHTS, CDR2 YDEGEE. V dropped 3 bases and J dropped 8; count of bases not matched to a gene: 10.

J is TRBJ2-5 and V is TRBV7-9, with D possibly TRBD2 on 6 matching bases. Deletions cut 6 bases from V and 1 base from J, with 12 bases between. The germline gives CDR1 SEHNR, CDR2 FQNEAQ (reference sequence). There are 14 residues in the CDR3. The CDR3 DNA is TGTGCCAGCAGGCCCGCGGGGACCCAAGAGACCCAGTACTTC. This codes for CASRPAGTQETQYF.

This chain links TRBV30 with TRBJ2-5, with D possibly TRBD1 on 5 matching bases. Germline assignment: CDR1 GTSNPN and CDR2 SVGIG (reference sequence). V gave up 0 bases and J gave up 5 bases, with 10 bases separating them. This CDR3 comprises 13 residues. In DNA form, the CDR3 reads TGTGCCTGGAGTGTGGGCAGGGCGGAGACCCAGTACTTC. It yields the protein CAWSVGRAETQYF. The variable domain in full, with the rest retrieved from reference TRBV30 and TRBJ2-5, is SQTIHQWPATLVQPVGSPLSLECTVEGTSNPNLYWYRQAAGRGLQLLFYSVGIGQISSEVPQNLSASRPQDRQFILSSKKLLLSDSGFYLCAWSVGRAETQYFGPGTRLLVL.

CDR3 sequence: CASSLGLARGNEQFF. The CDR3, as DNA: TGTGCCAGCAGTTTAGGACTAGCTCGAGGGAATGAGCAGTTCTTC. This chain joins TRBV27 and TRBJ2-1, with 8 bases fitting TRBD2. V shed 2 bases and J 7 bases; nucleotides not matched to a gene: 7. Germline lookup yields CDR1 MNHEY and CDR2 SMNVEV (reference sequence). This CDR3 contains 15 residues.

This clone appeared many times. This chain uses TRBV5-1 with TRBJ2-5; 8 nucleotides line up with TRBD1. Germline CDR1 reads SGHRS; CDR2 reads YFSETQ. This CDR3 is 15 amino acids long. The junction had 7 bases not matched to a gene; V was cut back by 2 bases and J by 4 bases. In DNA form, the CDR3 reads TGCGCCAGCAGCTTTTGGCAGGGGGCAGGAGAGACCCAGTACTTC. This codes for CASSFWQGAGETQYF.

The chain is built from TRBV5-1 and TRBJ1-1; 12 bases are shared with TRBD1. This CDR3 is built from 17 residues. Germline CDR1 is SGHRS and CDR2 is YFSETQ. V lost 1 base and J lost 1; bases outside the gene matches: 5. The DNA for the CDR3 is TGCGCCAGCAGCTTGTTGGGACAGGGGGCGGCGAACACTGAAGCTTTCTTT. As protein: CASSLLGQGAANTEAFF.

This clone was seen only once. The chain recombines TRBV28 with TRBJ1-2; tentatively, D is TRBD1 (5 bases). The V gene lost 2 bases and the J gene lost 4 bases, with 8 bases spanning the gap. The length of the CDR3 is 13 residues. Per the germline V gene, CDR1 is MDHEN and CDR2 is SYDVKM. In DNA, the CDR3 is TGTGCCAGCAGTTTACACGACAGCTATGGCTACACCTTC. This sequence encodes CASSLHDSYGYTF.

This clone was recorded a few times. The gene calls are TRBV5-1 and TRBJ2-5; perhaps TRBD2 as D (5 bases). The CDR3 runs 14 residues. CDR1 is SGHRS, CDR2 YFSETQ, per germline. V was trimmed by 0 bases and J by 3 bases, leaving 9 bases between them. The CDR3: CASSLDPGKETQYF. The CDR3 DNA follows: TGCGCCAGCAGCTTGGACCCGGGGAAAGAGACCCAGTACTTC.

V is TRBV5-1 and J is TRBJ2-5; 8 positions match TRBD1. The closer fit of TRBJ2-7 to the DNA end suggests the J call may be wrong. CDR1 and CDR2 (germline): SGHRS, YFSETQ. The CDR3 loop spans 14 amino acids. The DNA of the CDR3 is TGCGCCAGCAGCGGGACAGGAGTCCCTCTCGAGCAGTACTTC. As protein: CASSGTGVPLEQYF.

This clone came up once. The chain has TRBV6-1 and TRBJ2-3; unclear D gene. CDR1 and CDR2 (germline): MNHNS, SASEGT. The ends were cut back, 4 bases at V and 3 bases at J, with 8 bases in the middle. The CDR3 covers 13 residues. In nucleotides, the CDR3 is TGTGCCAGCAGTGTTACAGTTACAGATACGCAGTATTTT. As protein: CASSVTVTDTQYF.

This chain uses TRBV6-6 with TRBJ1-1, with unresolved D. V lost 7 bases and J lost 1, with 10 bases in between. There are 13 residues in the CDR3. CDR1 is MNHNY and CDR2 is SVGAGI in the germline V gene (reference sequence). This chain's CDR3 is CASTLRQNTEAFF. The CDR3 bases are TGTGCCAGCACCCTACGACAGAACACTGAAGCTTTCTTT.

As regards this clone: At one end, the junction sequence differs from germline, possibly due to a read error. V and J are TRBV5-6 and TRBJ2-6; tentative D call: TRBD1 (5 bases). Germline V gene data show CDR1 as SGHDT and CDR2 as YYEEEE. The CDR3 is 15 amino acids. Written as DNA, the CDR3 is TGTGCCAGCAGCTTAGGGGTCTCTGGGTCCAACGTCCTGACTTTC. Translation: CASSLGVSGSNVLTF.

A word on this clone: At one end, the junction sequence differs from germline, possibly due to a read error. The chain has TRBV7-9 and TRBJ1-1, with 11 bases identical to TRBD1. Germline lookup yields CDR1 SEHNR and CDR2 FQNEAQ (reference sequence). The CDR3 totals 17 residues. The CDR3 reads CSSSLGTGTGGNTEAFF. The CDR3 region has the DNA TGTTCCAGCAGCTTGGGGACAGGGACAGGGGGTAACACTGAAGCTTTCTTT.

The chain couples TRBV30 to TRBJ1-6, with TRBD1 identical over 7 bases. CDR3 length: 15 residues. Germline V gene sequence: CDR1 GTSNPN, CDR2 SVGIG (reference sequence). The V and J ends lost 2 bases and 3 bases, in that order; junction bases with no gene match: 4. The CDR3 loop reads CAWSQNRGYNSPLHF. CDR3 nucleotides: TGTGCCTGGAGTCAGAACAGGGGCTATAATTCACCCCTCCACTTT.

This sequence joins TRBV6-5 and TRBJ1-4, with 7 bases identical to TRBD1. CDR1 is MNHEY, CDR2 SVGAGI, per germline. The CDR3 has 13 residues. The junction had 8 bases not matched to a gene; V was cut back by 2 bases and J by 14 bases. The CDR3, as DNA: TGTGCCAGCAGTTACCCCGAGGGGGCCTACCTGTTTTTT. Protein sequence: CASSYPEGAYLFF.

The chain uses TRBV5-1 and TRBJ2-3, with a tentative D call TRBD1 (5 bases). The germline V gene encodes CDR1 SGHRS and CDR2 YFSETQ. Trimming removed 0 bases at V and 2 bases at J, with 16 bases between. The CDR3 runs to 17 residues. DNA for the CDR3: TGCGCCAGCAGCTTGGGAAGAGTGGTAGGGGTCACAGATACGCAGTATTTT. Translation: CASSLGRVVGVTDTQYF.

V gene TRBV7-9 combines with J gene TRBJ1-4; 7 nucleotides line up with TRBD1. CDR3 length equals 17 residues. V dropped 5 bases and J dropped 8; count of bases not matched to a gene: 17. Looked up from germline, CDR1 is SEHNR and CDR2 is FQNEAQ (reference sequence). CDR3: CASSADRAVAPLEKLFF. Here the CDR3 DNA reads TGTGCCAGCAGCGCCGACAGGGCCGTAGCACCGTTGGAAAAACTGTTTTTT.

The genes are TRBV27 and TRBJ1-1; D not certain. V lost 0 bases and J lost 3, with 11 bases in between. Germline-derived CDR1 and CDR2 are MNHEY and SMNVEV (reference sequence). The length of the CDR3 is 15 residues. The CDR3: CASSLSRAGDTEAFF. For the CDR3, the DNA is TGTGCCAGCAGTTTATCTAGGGCGGGAGACACTGAAGCTTTCTTT.

The chain carries TRBV5-1 and TRBJ2-3, with D possibly TRBD1 on 6 matching bases. The CDR3 is 14 amino acids. Trimming pared 0 bases from V and 3 bases from J, leaving 8 bases between. Looked up from germline, CDR1 is SGHRS and CDR2 is YFSETQ. The DNA for the CDR3 is TGCGCCAGCAGCTTGGGGACAGAAACAGATACGCAGTATTTT. Its translation is CASSLGTETDTQYF.

V gene TRBV30 combines with J gene TRBJ2-1; the match to TRBD2 covers 7 bases. The trim removed 2 bases at V and 2 bases at J, leaving 6 bases unmatched. Germline loops: CDR1 GTSNPN, CDR2 SVGIG (reference sequence). The CDR3 runs 15 residues. CDR3 bases: TGTGCCTGGAGTCCGACTAGCACTACCTACAATGAGCAGTTCTTC. Protein sequence: CAWSPTSTTYNEQFF.

The V and J genes are TRBV18 and TRBJ2-7, with 10 bases identical to TRBD1. CDR1 is KGHSH and CDR2 is LQKENI in the germline V gene. V lost 6 bases and J lost 1; bases outside the gene matches: 9. The CDR3 spans 16 residues. The CDR3 DNA follows: TGTGCCAGCTCCCCCCTTAGGGGACAGGGGTCCTACGAGCAGTACTTC. Translated: CASSPLRGQGSYEQYF.

This chain links TRBV5-4 with TRBJ2-3; 10 bases match TRBD1. CDR1 is SGHNT and CDR2 is YYREEE in the germline V gene (reference sequence). The CDR3 spans 16 residues. Trimming at V came to 4 bases and at J to 0 bases, leaving 5 bases not matched to a gene. The CDR3 spells CASSDDRGRSTDTQYF. The CDR3 DNA follows: TGTGCCAGCAGCGACGACAGGGGGCGCAGCACAGATACGCAGTATTTT.

This chain joins TRBV5-1 and TRBJ1-1; maybe TRBD1 (6 bases). This CDR3 has 16 residues. Germline values: CDR1 SGHRS, CDR2 YFSETQ. V was clipped by 5 bases and J by 4 bases, with 21 bases between them. The CDR3 reads CASRPVPGGASTEAFF. The CDR3 bases are TGCGCCAGCAGACCCGTTCCGGGGGGCGCATCCACTGAAGCTTTCTTT.

The V gene is TRBV5-1, the J gene TRBJ2-3, with 9 nucleotides matching TRBD2. V was pared by 0 bases and J by 3 bases, with 5 bases of the junction left unmatched. There are 16 residues in the CDR3. Germline loops: CDR1 SGHRS, CDR2 YFSETQ. The CDR3 sequence: CASSLVAGVLTDTQYF. For the CDR3, the DNA is TGCGCCAGCAGCTTGGTAGCGGGAGTTTTGACAGATACGCAGTATTTT.

CDR3 loop: CASSLGSGVTQYF. The CDR3 DNA sequence: TGTGCCAGCAGCTTGGGCTCCGGTGTGACCCAGTACTTC. This rearrangement joins TRBV5-6 to TRBJ2-5, with D unclear. Germline CDR1 and CDR2: SGHDT and YYEEEE. Trimming left V 0 bases short and J 7 bases short, with 10 bases between. The CDR3 extends over 13 amino acids.

CDR3 sequence reads: CASSLRGVSYNEQFF. The DNA of the CDR3 is TGTGCCAGCAGCTTACGGGGGGTCTCCTACAATGAGCAGTTCTTC. This chain uses TRBV11-3 with TRBJ2-1; 7 bases are a match to TRBD2. This CDR3 contains 15 residues. The germline V gene has CDR1 SGHNT and CDR2 YENEEA. J lost 0 bases, V lost 2 bases, and 1 base had no gene match.

The chain combines TRBV5-1 with TRBJ2-6; D gene unclear. The CDR3 runs to 14 residues. The V end was cut by 5 bases, the J end by 0 bases, with 6 bases between. CDR1 and CDR2 (germline): SGHRS, YFSETQ. The CDR3 reads CASSESSGANVLTF. CDR3 nucleotides: TGCGCCAGCAGTGAGAGCTCTGGGGCCAACGTCCTGACTTTC.

The chain recombines TRBV30 with TRBJ2-7; D call uncertain. The CDR3 spans 12 residues. V shed 0 bases and J shed 4 bases, with 7 bases lying between them. Germline CDR1 reads GTSNPN; CDR2 reads SVGIG (reference sequence). The CDR3 loop is CAWSVVRYEQYF. CDR3 coding DNA: TGTGCCTGGAGTGTAGTCCGGTACGAGCAGTACTTC.